Listed below are T cell receptor beta chains from one sample, sequenced in a study of T-cell reconstitution after alpha-beta-depleted transplantation in children. TCRdb passed the PCR reads through MiXCR, listing each CDR3 protein once. Altogether about 500,000 distinct CDR3 sequences are present, about 31% being singletons, with the ten largest covering around 2.4%. The sequencing used PBMCs from the stem cell graft donor, collected from the stem cell graft. The receptors were sampled from a human donor who donated a stem cell graft to a child with aplastic anemia. The CDR3 runs from the conserved cysteine through the conserved F or W. The D gene is left open where the match is weak. Expanded clones are given a class, and other clones once, few, many or no size at all.

CDR3aa,CDR3nt,v_gene,d_gene,abundance,j_gene
CSARRIYEQYF,TGCAGTGCTAGGAGGATTTACGAGCAGTACTTC,TRBV20-1,.,few,TRBJ2-7
CASGNTGLNEKLFF,TGTGCCAGCGGTAATACAGGTTTAAATGAAAAACTGTTTTTT,TRBV27,.,few,TRBJ1-4
CSVEGLGTDTQYF,TGCAGCGTTGAGGGACTAGGCACAGATACGCAGTATTTT,TRBV29-1,TRBD2,.,TRBJ2-3
CSARVAGGDIQYF,TGCAGTGCTAGAGTAGCGGGAGGGGACATTCAGTACTTC,TRBV20-1,TRBD2,few,TRBJ2-4
CASNEGDYEQYF,TGTGCCAGCAACGAGGGGGACTACGAGCAGTACTTC,TRBV2,.,.,TRBJ2-7
CASIQGGGPNTEAFF,TGTGCCAGCATCCAAGGGGGGGGGCCGAACACTGAAGCTTTCTTT,TRBV12-3/TRBV12-4,.,few,TRBJ1-1
CASSLAAGHSYEQYF,TGCGCCAGCAGCTTGGCGGCGGGACACTCCTACGAGCAGTACTTC,TRBV5-1,.,.,TRBJ2-7
CATSGTGIAKNIQYF,TGTGCCACCAGTGGTACAGGTATAGCCAAAAACATTCAGTACTTC,TRBV24-1,.,.,TRBJ2-4
CSLLRENTEAFF,TGCAGTCTCCTCAGGGAGAACACTGAAGCTTTCTTT,TRBV20-1,.,many,TRBJ1-1
CSARKDTSGNTIYF,TGCAGTGCCCGGAAGGACACCTCTGGAAACACCATATATTTT,TRBV20-1,.,few,TRBJ1-3
CASSLTGLGSYEQYF,TGTGCCAGCAGTTTAACGGGGTTGGGATCCTACGAGCAGTACTTC,TRBV28,.,.,TRBJ2-7
CASSEGLGGYTF,TGCGCCAGCAGCGAAGGCCTCGGAGGCTACACCTTC,TRBV5-1,.,.,TRBJ1-2
CSAAPGQGLKQPQHF,TGCAGTGCAGCTCCGGGACAGGGATTAAAGCAGCCCCAGCATTTT,TRBV20-1,TRBD1,.,TRBJ1-5
CASRGPEAFF,TGTGCCAGCCGGGGGCCTGAAGCTTTCTTT,TRBV12-3/TRBV12-4,.,.,TRBJ1-1
CASSLLALAKDEQFF,TGTGCCAGCAGCTTACTGGCACTAGCTAAGGATGAGCAGTTCTTC,TRBV5-6,.,few,TRBJ2-1
CASSSLQGWQETQYF,TGTGCCAGCAGCTCTCTTCAGGGGTGGCAAGAGACCCAGTACTTC,TRBV7-8,.,few,TRBJ2-5
CASSSRVERPEQYF,TGCGCCAGCAGCTCGAGGGTGGAGAGGCCCGAGCAGTACTTC,TRBV5-1,.,few,TRBJ2-7
CASSLNGKQYF,TGTGCCAGCAGCTTAAACGGCAAGCAGTACTTC,TRBV7-3,.,.,TRBJ2-7
CASGLADGEQYF,TGTGCCAGTGGACTAGCGGATGGCGAGCAGTACTTC,TRBV18,TRBD2,.,TRBJ2-7
CASSQPPGYEQYF,TGTGCCAGCAGCCAACCCCCGGGGTACGAGCAGTACTTC,TRBV4-2,.,.,TRBJ2-7
CASSLRSGAYSGYTF,TGTGCCAGCAGTTTACGGTCAGGGGCTTATTCTGGCTACACCTTC,TRBV12-3/TRBV12-4,.,.,TRBJ1-2
CSARGPAGKETQYF,TGCAGTGCTAGAGGTCCCGCCGGAAAAGAGACCCAGTACTTC,TRBV20-1,.,.,TRBJ2-5
CASSTGQGDNEQFF,TGCGCCAGCAGCACGGGACAGGGGGACAATGAGCAGTTCTTC,TRBV5-1,TRBD1,.,TRBJ2-1
CSAPATGGSWSYEQYF,TGCAGTGCCCCGGCAACAGGGGGTAGTTGGTCCTACGAGCAGTACTTC,TRBV20-1,TRBD1,few,TRBJ2-7
CASSLLTGPSGTGELFF,TGTGCCAGCAGTTTGTTAACAGGACCCTCGGGGACCGGGGAGCTGTTTTTT,TRBV27,.,few,TRBJ2-2
CASSPGTFFSYNEQFF,TGTGCCAGCAGTCCCGGGACTTTCTTCTCCTACAATGAGCAGTTCTTC,TRBV6-2/TRBV6-3,.,.,TRBJ2-1
CASSESGVDTGELFF,TGTGCCAGCAGTGAGTCAGGGGTGGACACCGGGGAGCTGTTTTTT,TRBV25-1,.,few,TRBJ2-2
CASSLAGTSDLPDTQYF,TGTGCCAGCAGCCTGGCAGGGACTAGCGACCTCCCAGATACGCAGTATTTT,TRBV9,TRBD2,.,TRBJ2-3